This T cell receptor (beta chain) was profiled in a study of PD-L1 blockade in urothelial cancer. Across the study: Males with bladder-origin urothelial cancer made up about 90% of the roughly 29 patients. Prior chemotherapy ranged from 0 to 3 regimens per patient.

Measured with immunoSEQ multiplex PCR; TCRdb has only the in-frame clones, and not every one. The data contain about 86,000 clones, under 90% of them singletons. Time point in this sample: pretreatment peripheral blood. Patients were living with locally advanced or metastatic urothelial carcinoma. The CDR3 sequence is 19 residues long. V lost 0 bases to trimming and J lost 3 bases, with 24 bases between them. CDR1 and CDR2 (germline): GTSNPN, SVGIG (reference sequence). The chain links TRBV30 to TRBJ1-5; possible D gene TRBD1, 5 bases. The specimen comprised PBMCs, sampled around atezolizumab (anti-PD-L1) treatment. The origin of this receptor is a man aged 55-75 years with urothelial cancer. CDR3 in amino acids: CAWSVFGSIRGDLNQPQHF. The DNA of the CDR3 is TGTGCCTGGAGTGTATTTGGGTCAATCCGGGGGGATCTCAATCAGCCCCAGCATTTT.